Below are 29 T cell receptor beta chains sequenced from a single sample in a study of blood T cell repertoires in COVID-19. Sequencing was performed with immunoSEQ multiplex PCR; in TCRdb, only in-frame clones are kept and a portion is missing. The sample carries 80,000 to 100,000 clones, around 84% recorded once. The sequenced material came from peripheral blood. The receptors here all came from a woman aged 55-70 years in a cohort sampled during active or convalescent COVID-19.

The rearrangement uses TRBV5-4 and TRBJ2-7, with TRBD1 matching 9 bases. Per the germline V gene, CDR1 is SGHNT and CDR2 is YYREEE (reference sequence). This CDR3 contains 14 residues. V was pared by 4 bases and J by 1 base, with 3 bases of the junction left unmatched. DNA of the CDR3: TGTGCCAGCAGCCCGGGACAGGGATCCTACGAGCAGTACTTC. Translating it yields CASSPGQGSYEQYF. Full variable domain (outside the CDR3, taken from reference TRBV5-4 and TRBJ2-7): ETGVTQSPTHLIKTRGQQVTLRCSSQSGHNTVSWYQQALGQGPQFIFQYYREEENGRGNFPPRFSGLQFPNYSSELNVNALELDDSALYLCASSPGQGSYEQYFGPGTRLTVT.

CDR3 loop: CASSTGLAGENEQFF. The CDR3 DNA is TGTGCCAGTAGTACGGGACTAGCGGGAGAGAATGAGCAGTTCTTC. This chain joins TRBV19 and TRBJ2-1; 14 bases line up with TRBD2. This CDR3 has 15 amino acids. CDR1 LNHDA and CDR2 SQIVND come from the germline V gene (reference sequence). With 4 bases clipped from V and 7 bases from J, the junction kept 3 bases outside the gene matches.

J is TRBJ2-7 and V is TRBV5-4, with 9 positions matching TRBD1. Trimming removed 0 bases from V and 5 bases from J; junction bases left unmatched: 6. The germline V gene encodes CDR1 SGHNT and CDR2 YYREEE (reference sequence). The CDR3 is 15 amino acids. CDR3 residues: CASSLGGTGSNEQYF. The CDR3 DNA reads as TGTGCCAGCAGCTTGGGCGGGACAGGGTCCAACGAGCAGTACTTC.

With regard to this clone: The junction departs from germline at one end; a sequencing error may be responsible. This chain joins TRBV7-7 and TRBJ2-2, with TRBD1 identical over 7 bases. The CDR3 length is 17 residues. Per germline, CDR1 SSHAT and CDR2 FNYEAQ (reference sequence). The DNA of the CDR3 is TGTGCTAGCAGCCCGACAGGGTACGGCGTGAGGGGCGGGGAGCTGTTTTTT. Protein: CASSPTGYGVRGGELFF.

This chain joins TRBV4-1 and TRBJ2-4, with TRBD1 as a possible D gene (6 bases). Germline CDR1 reads MGHRA; CDR2 reads YSYEKL. This CDR3 region has 16 residues. Trimming stripped 0 bases from V and 5 bases from J, with 14 bases between. CDR3 amino acids: CASSQDFRQDQNIQYF. The DNA for the CDR3 is TGCGCCAGCAGCCAAGATTTCAGACAGGACCAAAACATTCAGTACTTC.

The chain recombines TRBV13 with TRBJ1-2; TRBD1 agrees at 9 bases. Germline loops: CDR1 PRHDT, CDR2 FYEKMQ (reference sequence). The CDR3 length is 15 residues. J lost 3 bases, V lost 5 bases, and 7 bases had no gene match. The CDR3 loop reads CASSPGQGPYYGYTF. The CDR3 DNA sequence: TGTGCCAGCAGCCCCGGACAGGGGCCCTACTATGGCTACACCTTC.

The V gene is TRBV19, the J gene TRBJ2-1; TRBD2 matches at 7 bases. Losses at the gene ends were 3 bases for V and 9 bases for J; bases not matched to a gene: 8. The CDR3 length is 14 residues. CDR1 and CDR2 from the germline V gene are LNHDA and SQIVND (reference sequence). The CDR3 spells CASSMLAGAAEQFF. The CDR3 DNA is TGTGCCAGTAGTATGTTGGCGGGAGCGGCTGAGCAGTTCTTC.

The genes are TRBV18 and TRBJ1-5; a weak D match, TRBD1 (6 bases). This CDR3 has 16 amino acids. CDR1 is KGHSH, CDR2 LQKENI, per germline. Trimming pared 3 bases from V and 0 bases from J, leaving 12 bases between. The CDR3 region has the DNA TGTGCCAGCTCACCCGGACAGACCCATAGCAATCAGCCCCAGCATTTT. This sequence encodes CASSPGQTHSNQPQHF. The whole variable domain, filled in from reference TRBV18 and TRBJ1-5, reads NAGVMQNPRHLVRRRGQEARLRCSPMKGHSHVYWYRQLPEEGLKFMVYLQKENIIDESGMPKERFSAEFPKEGPSILRIQQVVRGDSAAYFCASSPGQTHSNQPQHFGDGTRLSIL.

This sequence joins TRBV6-1 and TRBJ1-5; D is unclear. The CDR3 runs to 16 residues. Trimming left V 4 bases short and J 0 bases short, with 13 bases between. Germline CDR1 is MNHNS and CDR2 is SASEGT. CDR3 in amino acids: CASSVEQSNSNQPQHF. The CDR3 DNA is TGTGCCAGCAGTGTGGAGCAGAGTAATAGCAATCAGCCCCAGCATTTT.

V usage is TRBV30 and J usage is TRBJ2-2; maybe TRBD2 (6 bases). Trimming pared 8 bases from V and 5 bases from J, leaving 18 bases between. The CDR3 covers 14 residues. Germline values: CDR1 GTSNPN, CDR2 SVGIG (reference sequence). CDR3 residues: CATRGGSGTGELFF. In DNA form, the CDR3 reads TGTGCCACCCGTGGAGGGTCCGGGACCGGGGAGCTGTTTTTT.

V is TRBV27 and J is TRBJ1-2, with D possibly matching TRBD1 (5 bases). The CDR3 length is 13 residues. Germline lookup yields CDR1 MNHEY and CDR2 SMNVEV (reference sequence). V was pared by 3 bases and J by 7 bases, with 12 bases between. CDR3 sequence (DNA): TGTGCCAGCAGTTTTCCGGGTAGGGGTGGCTACACCTTC. It encodes CASSFPGRGGYTF.

The table lists this clone with a few counts. The genes are TRBV18 and TRBJ2-5; D unclear. CDR1 and CDR2 from the germline V gene are KGHSH and LQKENI. The CDR3 covers 14 residues. Trimming removed 1 base from V and 1 base from J, with 7 bases in between. The CDR3 loop is CASSPRKLQETQYF. DNA for the CDR3: TGTGCCAGCTCACCACGAAAGCTCCAAGAGACCCAGTACTTC.

V is TRBV19 and J is TRBJ2-5, with 16 bases that match TRBD2. The CDR3 totals 17 residues. V was pared by 5 bases and J by 6 bases, with 9 bases of the junction left unmatched. The germline CDR1 and CDR2 sequences are LNHDA and SQIVND (reference sequence). The CDR3 DNA reads TGTGCCAGTAGTCCCGACCGGGGACTAGCGGGGGGGAAGACCCAGTACTTC. Protein sequence: CASSPDRGLAGGKTQYF.

The rearrangement links TRBV9 to TRBJ2-5; weak D call: TRBD1 (6 bases). The CDR3 is made up of 14 amino acids. Trimming left V 4 bases short and J 2 bases short, with 12 bases between. Per germline, CDR1 SGDLS and CDR2 YYNGEE. The CDR3 reads CASSRAGAQETQYF. Here the CDR3 DNA reads TGTGCCAGCAGCAGGGCAGGGGCACAAGAGACCCAGTACTTC.

This chain joins TRBV7-3 and TRBJ2-1; TRBD1 might be the D (5 bases). V was pared by 2 bases and J by 6 bases, with 8 bases between. There are 13 residues in the CDR3. The germline V gene has CDR1 SGHTA and CDR2 FQGTGA. CDR3 sequence reads: CASSLPGINEQFF. As DNA, the CDR3 is TGTGCCAGCAGCTTACCAGGGATCAATGAGCAGTTCTTC.

The chain recombines TRBV30 with TRBJ1-3, with D perhaps matching TRBD1 (6 bases). From germline, CDR1 is GTSNPN and CDR2 SVGIG (reference sequence). The CDR3 length is 13 residues. V lost 8 bases and J 2 bases, leaving 13 bases between the germline ends. The CDR3 reads CAHGEGAGNTIYF. As DNA, the CDR3 is TGTGCCCACGGGGAGGGGGCTGGAAACACCATATATTTT.

The chain is built from TRBV5-1 and TRBJ1-1; 8 bases are a match to TRBD1. The CDR3 extends over 16 amino acids. Germline V gene lookup returns CDR1 SGHRS and CDR2 YFSETQ. The V gene end was trimmed by 5 bases and the J gene end by 1 base; junction bases not matched to a gene: 10. CDR3 sequence: CASRPRQGLQNTEAFF. CDR3 nucleotide sequence: TGCGCCAGCAGGCCAAGACAGGGGCTACAGAACACTGAAGCTTTCTTT. Full variable domain (outside the CDR3, taken from reference TRBV5-1 and TRBJ1-1): KAGVTQTPRYLIKTRGQQVTLSCSPISGHRSVSWYQQTPGQGLQFLFEYFSETQRNKGNFPGRFSGRQFSNSRSEMNVSTLELGDSALYLCASRPRQGLQNTEAFFGQGTRLTVV.

The chain recombines TRBV5-1 with TRBJ2-1; D gene unclear. Trimming took 2 bases from V and 7 from J, leaving 4 bases between them. The CDR3 has 11 amino acids. Germline CDR1 reads SGHRS; CDR2 reads YFSETQ. The CDR3 spells CASSFLNEQFF. Written as DNA, the CDR3 is TGCGCCAGCAGCTTCTTAAATGAGCAGTTCTTC.

This clone was observed a single time. This chain connects TRBV18 to TRBJ2-4, with 8 bases that match TRBD1. Trimming at V came to 10 bases and at J to 2 bases, leaving 10 bases not matched to a gene. The CDR3 covers 15 residues. CDR1 and CDR2 from the germline V gene are KGHSH and LQKENI. In DNA, the CDR3 is TGTGCCACCCAACCGGACAGGGCCTCCAAAAACATTCAGTACTTC. This codes for CATQPDRASKNIQYF.

This chain joins TRBV19 and TRBJ2-5; TRBD2 matches at 10 bases. The germline gives CDR1 LNHDA, CDR2 SQIVND (reference sequence). J gave up 4 bases and V 4 bases, and 9 bases lay outside the gene matches. The CDR3 is made up of 16 amino acids. In DNA, the CDR3 is TGTGCCAGTAGTAGTCTAGCGGGGGCCGCCCGAGAGACCCAGTACTTC. This encodes CASSSLAGAARETQYF.

V gene TRBV29-1 combines with J gene TRBJ2-2; 8 nucleotides match TRBD1. The germline V gene has CDR1 SQVTM and CDR2 ANQGSEA. The length of the CDR3 is 13 residues. V was clipped by 7 bases and J by 5 bases; unmatched bases: 6. Here the CDR3 DNA reads TGCAGCGCAGGACAGGGATGGACCGGGGAGCTGTTTTTT. It specifies CSAGQGWTGELFF.

The chain uses TRBV28 and TRBJ2-7; TRBD1 agrees at 9 bases. CDR3 length: 15 residues. Germline V CDR1 and CDR2: MDHEN, SYDVKM. V was clipped by 4 bases and J by 1 base; unmatched bases: 5. The CDR3 region has the DNA TGTGCCAGCAGTTCGGCCGGGACAGGGTCCTACGAGCAGTACTTC. It specifies CASSSAGTGSYEQYF.

The gene calls are TRBV6-5 and TRBJ1-2; 8 nucleotides match TRBD1. Per germline, CDR1 MNHEY and CDR2 SVGAGI. Unmatched junction bases numbered 8, after V lost 0 bases and J lost 8 bases. The length of the CDR3 is 15 residues. DNA for the CDR3: TGTGCCAGCAGTTACTCGAGTCAGGGGGCGAGAGGCTACACCTTC. This encodes CASSYSSQGARGYTF.

This rearrangement joins TRBV6-6 to TRBJ2-3; 7 nucleotides match TRBD2. The CDR3 totals 15 residues. V lost 8 bases to trimming and J lost 3 bases; unmatched junction nucleotides: 11. CDR1 and CDR2 from the germline V gene are MNHNY and SVGAGI (reference sequence). Here the CDR3 reads CASGTIAGRTDTQYF. The CDR3 bases are TGTGCCAGCGGGACTATAGCAGGGAGAACAGATACGCAGTATTTT.

The chain employs TRBV6-5 and TRBJ1-1, with D hard to call. Trimming cost V 2 bases and J 4 bases, with 11 bases left between them. This CDR3 region has 14 residues. In germline, CDR1 is MNHEY, CDR2 SVGAGI. The CDR3 spells CASSYAIKSTEAFF. In DNA, the CDR3 is TGTGCCAGCAGTTACGCCATAAAGAGCACTGAAGCTTTCTTT.

This clone is a singleton in its sample. V usage is TRBV19 and J usage is TRBJ2-6; 10 bases agree with TRBD1. The germline V gene encodes CDR1 LNHDA and CDR2 SQIVND (reference sequence). V shed 10 bases, J shed 2 bases, and the junction held 14 bases outside the gene matches. This CDR3 is built from 18 residues. CDR3 sequence (DNA): TGTGCCACCACGTACGGGACAGGGGTAATGACTGGGGCCAACGTCCTGACTTTC. Encoded protein: CATTYGTGVMTGANVLTF.

This chain joins TRBV24-1 and TRBJ2-3; 9 positions agree with TRBD1. CDR3 length: 16 amino acids. The junction had 8 bases not matched to a gene; V was cut back by 5 bases and J by 3 bases. CDR1 and CDR2 (germline): KGHDR, SFDVKD. The CDR3 sequence: CATSATGGIETDTQYF. The CDR3 DNA follows: TGTGCCACCAGTGCTACAGGGGGCATAGAAACAGATACGCAGTATTTT.

The rearrangement joins TRBV29-1 to TRBJ2-5, with TRBD2 matching over 7 bases. Trimming at V came to 6 bases and at J to 4 bases, leaving 11 bases not matched to a gene. This CDR3 has 14 amino acids. Looked up from germline, CDR1 is SQVTM and CDR2 is ANQGSEA. Written as DNA, the CDR3 is TGCAGCGTGAAGCCACCGGGAGGCTCAGAGACCCAGTACTTC. Protein product: CSVKPPGGSETQYF.

In its sample, this clone was seen once. This sequence joins TRBV6-6 and TRBJ2-1, with TRBD2 matching 12 bases. Germline CDR1 is MNHNY and CDR2 is SVGAGI (reference sequence). The trim removed 4 bases at V and 8 bases at J, leaving 9 bases unmatched. CDR3 length: 16 amino acids. The CDR3 DNA reads TGTGCCAGCAGTTCCACCAAGACTAGCGGGGGACATGAGCAGTTCTTC. It codes for CASSSTKTSGGHEQFF.